Each of the 21 T cell receptor beta chains below was sequenced from the same sample in a study of T cell responses to AZD1222 COVID-19 vaccine. Produced via immunoSEQ multiplex PCR; TCRdb's table is partial and in-frame only. The sample lists 150,000 or so clones, more than 85% occurring once. The sequences come from peripheral blood, collected on day 0 of AZD1222 vaccination. The receptors derive from an adult in good health.

V gene TRBV7-9 combines with J gene TRBJ2-2, with TRBD1 as a possible D gene (6 bases). The CDR3 contains 14 residues. Germline values: CDR1 SEHNR, CDR2 FQNEAQ (reference sequence). V shed 4 bases and J shed 2 bases, with 8 bases lying between them. The CDR3 region is CASSSQGNTGELFF. The DNA of the CDR3 is TGTGCCAGCAGCTCACAGGGCAACACCGGGGAGCTGTTTTTT.

This clone was seen only once. The J gene is TRBJ2-5, the V gene TRBV27; D is uncertain. In germline, CDR1 is MNHEY, CDR2 SMNVEV (reference sequence). The CDR3 loop spans 13 amino acids. V dropped 4 bases and J dropped 6 bases, with 12 bases sitting between them. In DNA form, the CDR3 reads TGTGCCAGCAGTTCCCAACCCAGACAGACCCAGTACTTC. It is translated as CASSSQPRQTQYF.

In DNA form, the CDR3 reads TGCGCCAGCAGCTTTACTACTAGCGGGAGAGGGGATACGCAGTATTTT. It codes for CASSFTTSGRGDTQYF. The chain recombines TRBV4-1 with TRBJ2-3; TRBD2 agrees at 11 bases. Germline values: CDR1 MGHRA, CDR2 YSYEKL. The trim removed 5 bases at V and 6 bases at J, leaving 10 bases unmatched. The CDR3 extends over 16 amino acids.

The genes are TRBV15 and TRBJ1-4, with unresolved D. V gave up 0 bases and J gave up 8 bases, with 13 bases separating them. CDR1 is LNHNV and CDR2 is YYDKDF in the germline V gene (reference sequence). There are 15 residues in the CDR3. The CDR3 loop reads CATSRDRWPREKLFF. CDR3 DNA sequence: TGTGCCACCAGCAGAGATCGTTGGCCTCGCGAAAAACTGTTTTTT. The entire variable domain, with the rest obtained from reference TRBV15 and TRBJ1-4, is as follows: DAMVIQNPRYQVTQFGKPVTLSCSQTLNHNVMYWYQQKSSQAPKLLFHYYDKDFNNEADTPDNFQSRRPNTSFCFLDIRSPGLGDTAMYLCATSRDRWPREKLFFGSGTQLSVL.

The chain uses TRBV7-9 and TRBJ2-7, with TRBD2 matching 10 bases. Germline CDR1 SEHNR, CDR2 FQNEAQ (reference sequence). This CDR3 is built from 14 residues. Losses at the gene ends were 5 bases for V and 5 bases for J; bases not matched to a gene: 6. CDR3 in DNA: TGTGCCAGCAGCCCCAGCGGGAGGGCCAACGAGCAGTACTTC. Encoded protein: CASSPSGRANEQYF.

J is TRBJ2-1 and V is TRBV5-8, with 7 bases lining up with TRBD2. There are 15 residues in the CDR3. The junction had 5 bases not matched to a gene; V was cut back by 2 bases and J by 3 bases. The germline CDR1 and CDR2 sequences are SGHTS and YDEGEE. As DNA, the CDR3 is TGTGCCAGCAGCTTCATTCGCGGGAGCTACAATGAGCAGTTCTTC. Encoded protein: CASSFIRGSYNEQFF.

This sequence joins TRBV5-1 and TRBJ2-5, with D possibly matching TRBD1 (6 bases). The CDR3 spans 14 residues. V gave up 1 base and J gave up 2 bases, with 9 bases separating them. Germline CDR1 reads SGHRS; CDR2 reads YFSETQ. The CDR3 spells CASSLRGRQETQYF. The CDR3 DNA reads TGCGCCAGCAGCTTGAGGGGGAGACAAGAGACCCAGTACTTC.

This chain joins TRBV3-1 (or the pseudogene TRBV3-2) and TRBJ1-5; 7 bases line up with TRBD1. V gave up 4 bases and J gave up 1 base; unmatched junction bases: 4. Germline values: CDR1 LGHDT, CDR2 YNNKEL (reference sequence). The CDR3 consists of 15 residues. CDR3 bases: TGTGCCAGCAGCCGGAAACAGGGGAGCAATCAGCCCCAGCATTTT. It codes for CASSRKQGSNQPQHF.

The rearrangement uses TRBV7-8 and TRBJ2-5; a weak D match, TRBD1 (5 bases). The germline V and J ends were trimmed by 5 bases and 2 bases, with 9 bases remaining between them. The germline gives CDR1 SGHVS, CDR2 FQNEAQ. This CDR3 comprises 13 residues. The CDR3 is CASSPRGQETQYF. The CDR3 DNA reads as TGTGCCAGCAGCCCAAGGGGTCAAGAGACCCAGTACTTC.

The rearrangement links TRBV7-2 to TRBJ2-7; D is unclear. Per germline, CDR1 SGHTA and CDR2 FQGNSA. This CDR3 contains 11 residues. The V end was cut by 5 bases, the J end by 4 bases, with 6 bases between. DNA for the CDR3: TGTGCCAGCAGCGAGAATTACGAGCAGTACTTC. It codes for CASSENYEQYF. Full variable domain (remainder filled in from reference TRBV7-2 and TRBJ2-7): GAGVSQSPSNKVTEKGKDVELRCDPISGHTALYWYRQSLGQGLEFLIYFQGNSAPDKSGLPSDRFSAERTGGSVSTLTIQRTQQEDSAVYLCASSENYEQYFGPGTRLTVT.

The chain has TRBV28 and TRBJ1-5; 9 bases line up with TRBD1. Germline loops: CDR1 MDHEN, CDR2 SYDVKM. J gave up 7 bases and V 5 bases, and 6 bases lay outside the gene matches. The length of the CDR3 is 14 residues. The CDR3 loop is CASSPQGAWQPQHF. CDR3 coding DNA: TGTGCCAGCAGTCCACAGGGGGCTTGGCAGCCCCAGCATTTT.

This clone was seen a handful of times. V gene TRBV19 combines with J gene TRBJ1-5; D might be TRBD1 (5 bases). Deletions cut 5 bases from V and 0 bases from J, with 17 bases between. Per germline, CDR1 LNHDA and CDR2 SQIVND (reference sequence). The CDR3 consists of 17 residues. The CDR3 sequence is CASSSPGGGYSNQPQHF. The CDR3 nucleotides are TGTGCCAGTAGTTCCCCCGGGGGGGGATATAGCAATCAGCCCCAGCATTTT. Full variable domain (remainder filled in from reference TRBV19 and TRBJ1-5): DGGITQSPKYLFRKEGQNVTLSCEQNLNHDAMYWYRQDPGQGLRLIYYSQIVNDFQKGDIAEGYSVSREKKESFPLTVTSAQKNPTAFYLCASSSPGGGYSNQPQHFGDGTRLSIL.

V gene TRBV29-1 combines with J gene TRBJ2-7, with TRBD2 matching 9 bases. Germline assignment: CDR1 SQVTM and CDR2 ANQGSEA. The CDR3 length is 15 residues. J was trimmed by 6 bases and V by 1 base; bases with no gene match: 10. The CDR3 DNA follows: TGCAGCGTTGAAGGGGGGCGGGAGGGCCCTGGCGAGCAGTACTTC. This gives the protein CSVEGGREGPGEQYF.

This chain connects TRBV4-1 to TRBJ1-5; 8 positions match TRBD1. V lost 0 bases to trimming and J lost 6 bases; unmatched junction nucleotides: 4. CDR1 and CDR2 (germline): MGHRA, YSYEKL. The CDR3 spans 15 residues. The CDR3 nucleotides read TGCGCCAGCAGCCAAGAACCAGGGGGCGGTCAGCCCCAGCATTTT. It encodes CASSQEPGGGQPQHF.

The chain uses TRBV6-5 and TRBJ2-1; TRBD1 or TRBD2 may be the D gene (5 bases each). Germline V gene sequence: CDR1 MNHEY, CDR2 SVGAGI. The V gene lost 5 bases and the J gene lost 3 bases, with 14 bases spanning the gap. The CDR3 is made up of 15 amino acids. In DNA form, the CDR3 reads TGTGCCAGCAGTCCGGTAGAGGGGTACTACAATGAGCAGTTCTTC. Amino acids: CASSPVEGYYNEQFF.

The rearrangement joins TRBV7-2 to TRBJ2-7; no reliable D call. CDR1 is SGHTA, CDR2 FQGNSA, per germline. The length of the CDR3 is 13 residues. V was cut by 5 bases and J by 2 bases, with 10 bases left in between. CDR3 protein: CASSPRFTYEQYF. For the CDR3, the DNA is TGTGCCAGCAGCCCCAGATTTACCTACGAGCAGTACTTC.

J is TRBJ1-1 and V is TRBV28; TRBD1 is a possible D gene (5 bases). V was shortened by 10 bases and J by 7 bases, with 19 bases between the two germline ends. The V gene's germline CDR1 is MDHEN and CDR2 SYDVKM. This CDR3 spans 13 amino acids. The CDR3 coding sequence is TGTGCCACTCTTACGTTTCGAGGGGTTGAAGCTTTCTTT. It specifies CATLTFRGVEAFF.

This chain connects TRBV5-4 to TRBJ2-3; TRBD1 or TRBD2 may be the D gene (5 bases each). The V gene's germline CDR1 is SGHNT and CDR2 YYREEE (reference sequence). The CDR3 is made up of 14 amino acids. The V end lost 4 bases, the J end lost 3 bases, and 12 bases lay between the germline ends. For the CDR3, the DNA is TGTGCCAGCAGCATCCGGGACGAAACAGATACGCAGTATTTT. Translated, it gives CASSIRDETDTQYF.

The rearrangement joins TRBV20-1 to TRBJ1-2, with a possible D match to TRBD1 (5 bases). CDR3 length: 15 amino acids. V lost 3 bases and J 8 bases, leaving 22 bases between the germline ends. CDR1 is DFQATT and CDR2 is SNEGSKA in the germline V gene (reference sequence). As DNA, the CDR3 is TGCAGTGCTAGTCAAGGGATGGGGCAGGTTTCCGGCTACACCTTC. It yields the protein CSASQGMGQVSGYTF.

The chain combines TRBV27 with TRBJ2-1, with TRBD2 identical over 8 bases. This CDR3 has 13 amino acids. The V gene end was trimmed by 6 bases and the J gene end by 3 bases; junction bases not matched to a gene: 1. Germline lookup yields CDR1 MNHEY and CDR2 SMNVEV (reference sequence). As DNA, the CDR3 is TGTGCCAGCAGACTAGCGGTCTACAATGAGCAGTTCTTC. It encodes CASRLAVYNEQFF.

The CDR3 DNA reads as TGTGCCAGCAGCTTATTCGGCGCAACTAATGAAAAACTGTTTTTT. The encoded protein is CASSLFGATNEKLFF. This chain uses TRBV7-9 with TRBJ1-4; D remains ambiguous. This CDR3 is built from 15 residues. V was pared by 2 bases and J by 0 bases, with 7 bases between. Germline V lookup: CDR1 SEHNR, CDR2 FQNEAQ (reference sequence).